This T cell receptor (beta chain) was observed in a study of shared clonotypes between healthy human individuals (dated by TCRdb to the early 2020s). The study in broad terms: A couple of women and three men aged 18 to 49 years were included in the cohort. Per donor, three plates each were used for CD4 naive and CD4 memory, two for CD8 naive, and one for CD8 memory. Between about 0.9 and 8.9 billion PBMCs per donor were obtained by leukapheresis. To increase sequencing depth and limit assay-specific biases, TCR repertoire library preparation and sequencing were carried out by different laboratories using diverse techniques. Blood TCR repertoires of four to six healthy adults were deeply sequenced to estimate repertoire size and the extent of clonotype sharing between individuals. The research as a whole found: Naive subsets generally had larger estimated clonotype richness than memory subsets. Pairwise subsampling indicated that sequencing depth was expected to affect the degree of clonotype sharing among donors. Compared with non-shared clonotypes, the clonotypes found in all four sorted-subset donors had higher generation probabilities. Sampling was restricted to blood, and TCR repertoires in tissues likely differ from the TCR repertoires found in blood. Even with the large sequencing depth, rarefaction of the sorted-subset datasets indicated that sequencing was incomplete. The small number of donors limited the genetic and exposure-history diversity represented. When several donors were compared, the shared fraction of clonotypes was about 5.2% for naive CD4, around 4% for naive CD8, 2.3% for memory CD4, and around 0.4% for memory CD8.

The donors were healthy, HIV-negative adults with no recently reported acute infections or vaccinations. All donors were Caucasian adults living in Nashville, Tennessee, USA. CD8 memory samples were composed of magnetically selected CD45RO+ cells combined with CCR7-negative CD45RA+ effector memory (TemRA) cells. Blood was collected by leukapheresis, and PBMCs were isolated by Ficoll-Histopaque density gradient centrifugation and then cryopreserved in liquid nitrogen vapor phase. Analytical flow cytometry was used to check the purity and quantity of each magnetically sorted T cell population. Genomic DNA was isolated from every sorted fraction and measured by UV absorbance on a Nanodrop 2000c. Comments on this clone: Its specific antigen is unknown. It has no much larger one-base neighbor in the sample; base qualities were not kept.

The germline V gene provides CDR1 SGHVS and CDR2 FNYEAQ. V is clipped by 2 bases and J by 10 bases, and the sequence between their germline boundaries is 12 bases long. Taken from cysteine to phenylalanine, the CDR3 has 13 residues. Solely the CDR3 DNA is kept, with 39 bases framed from the first base. Using the deep immunoSEQ assay, multiplex PCR amplified TCR CDR3 regions from genomic DNA. For each cell subset, the extracted genomic DNA was distributed evenly across all wells of several immunoSEQ 96-well plates, and each plate served as one replicate. For sorted subsets, roughly 200 ng genomic DNA, equal to about 30,000 T cell genomes, was loaded into each replicate PCR. The purified libraries were quantified using a Qubit 3.0 fluorometer, sized with a Bioanalyzer 2100, and then quantified again using the KAPA Library Quantification kit. A separate single-read 150-cycle Illumina NextSeq 550 flow cell was used to sequence each immunoSEQ 96-well plate. From the authors' description of their analysis: Because the immunoSEQ output included only junctional sequences and no quality scores, the filtering could not be the same as the filtering used for full-length reads. To assign V/J genes and CDR3, sequences were annotated against IMGT germline references using PyIR, a Python wrapper for IgBLAST v1.9. Any read was removed if the V/J assignment was weak (E-value above 1e-6), the CDR3 was missing, or the read contained stop codons, out-of-frame junctions, or ambiguous translated residues. V3J clonotypes were defined as sequences sharing the same inferred V gene, J gene, and CDR3 amino acid sequence. Percentage overlap between repertoires was computed as shared unique clonotypes divided by the size of the smaller repertoire. RTK rarefaction, the Chao1 estimator, and Recon v2.1 estimates of unobserved clonotypes were used to assess repertoire richness. OLGA was used to compute generation probabilities for all TCRbeta clonotypes that the gDNA method yielded from a handful of donors. TCRdb retrieved this table from immuneACCESS and kept in-frame rearrangements only. Not all clones are present; in checked studies, unresolved V genes account for under half, and no reason is known for the remainder. D and trimming come from the DNA, and the V and J calls and clone size come from that table. The sample table contains around 690,000 clones; only one count was recorded for less than 95% of them. 34% of the sample goes to the ten largest clones.

The chain couples TRBV7-6 to TRBJ2-1, and the D gene may be TRBD2, 5 bases matching. The sequenced sample was memory CD8+ T cells from PBMCs. The label giving this sample's cell subset or site can be read as: CD45RO+ cells pooled with CCR7-negative TemRA cells. This clonotype was sampled from a man between 18 and 29 years old in good health. Some clones in this sample may be carry-over from other donors' samples. The CDR3 sequence is CASSLMGRREQFF. The bases read TGTGCCAGCAGCTTAATGGGCCGGAGGGAGCAGTTCTTC.